This TCR beta chain was captured by sequencing in a study of T cell responses to AZD1222 COVID-19 vaccine. Notes on the study in general: Nearly half of unique spike-specific TCRs reportedly avoided B.1.351 and B.1.1.7 mutated regions. Only after the peak T cell response were repertoires sampled. Clonal diversity was possibly underestimated, and white British individuals and females predominated among donors.

The repertoire was sequenced with immunoSEQ multiplex PCR; TCRdb's copy has only in-frame clones and lacks some. Of 150,000 to 200,000 clones listed, roughly 90% were seen once; the top ten hold roughly 4.3%. Regarding this clone: The antigen remains unidentified.

The germline V gene has CDR1 SGHRS and CDR2 YFSETQ. This CDR3 spans 13 amino acids. Trimming stripped 4 bases from V and 8 bases from J, with 15 bases between. The TCR comes from an adult who received the AZD1222 COVID-19 vaccine. The sequences come from peripheral blood, collected 28 days after the second AZD1222 dose. The chain recombines TRBV5-1 with TRBJ1-2; a possible D gene is TRBD1 (6 bases). The CDR3 here is CASSAGTLEGYTF. The CDR3 DNA follows: TGCGCCAGCAGCGCCGGGACATTGGAGGGCTACACCTTC.